This TCR beta chain was identified in a study of PD-L1 blockade in urothelial cancer. Time point reported: pretreatment peripheral blood. V was pared by 0 bases and J by 0 bases, with 4 bases of the junction left unmatched. CDR3 length: 17 residues. Germline CDR1 and CDR2: SGHTA and FQGTGA. Every PCR received spiked-in synthetic TCR analog templates. TCRdb keeps only in-frame clones here, not all; method: immunoSEQ multiplex PCR. The sample has about 76,000 clones, 90% seen once. The chain links TRBV7-3 to TRBJ2-1; 8 bases are a match to TRBD2. Sequenced here: PBMCs, sampled around atezolizumab (anti-PD-L1) treatment. The sequence was collected from a man aged 70 or older with urothelial cancer. The CDR3 region has the DNA TGTGCCAGCAGCTTAACGGGTCTAGCGGGCTCCTACAATGAGCAGTTCTTC. Translating it yields CASSLTGLAGSYNEQFF. Full variable domain (outside the CDR3, taken from reference TRBV7-3 and TRBJ2-1): GAGVSQTPSNKVTEKGKYVELRCDPISGHTALYWYRQSLGQGPEFLIYFQGTGAADDSGLPNDRFFAVRPEGSVSTLKIQRTERGDSAVYLCASSLTGLAGSYNEQFFGPGTRLTVL.